This T cell receptor beta chain was sequenced in a study of immune characterization of retroperitoneal liposarcoma. This clonotype was recorded many times. TCRdb reanalysed the PCR reads using MiXCR and keeps one entry per CDR3 protein. The table has fewer than 9,000 distinct CDR3 sequences, almost 30% seen once; the top ten hold roughly an eighth. V was pared by 3 bases and J by 6 bases, with 19 bases between. The CDR3 runs 16 residues. V is TRBV5-3 and J is TRBJ2-4; maybe TRBD2 (5 bases). TRBV5-3 is placed among ORFs of uncertain function. Specimen: blood. This receptor was obtained from a male donor with retroperitoneal liposarcoma. For the CDR3, the DNA is TGTGCCAGAAGCTCGTCTCGGGGAAGAGTCGGAAACATTCAGTACTTC. It encodes CARSSSRGRVGNIQYF.